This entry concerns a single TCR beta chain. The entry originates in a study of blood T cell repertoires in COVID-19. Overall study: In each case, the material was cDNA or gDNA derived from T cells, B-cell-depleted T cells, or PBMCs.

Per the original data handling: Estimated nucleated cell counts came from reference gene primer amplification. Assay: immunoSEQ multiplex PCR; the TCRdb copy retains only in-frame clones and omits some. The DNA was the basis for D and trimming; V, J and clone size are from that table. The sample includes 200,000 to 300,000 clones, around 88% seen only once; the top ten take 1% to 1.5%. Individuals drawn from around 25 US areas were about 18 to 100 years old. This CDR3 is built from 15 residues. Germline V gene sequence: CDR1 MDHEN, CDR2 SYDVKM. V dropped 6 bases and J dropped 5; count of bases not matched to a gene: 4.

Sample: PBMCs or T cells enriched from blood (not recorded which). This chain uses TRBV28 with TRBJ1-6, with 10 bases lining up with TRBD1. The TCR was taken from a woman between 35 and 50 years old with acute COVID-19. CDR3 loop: CASSNGQGDNSPLHF. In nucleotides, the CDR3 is TGTGCCAGCAGCAACGGACAGGGGGATAATTCACCCCTCCACTTT.